Shown below are 17 T cell receptor beta chains from a single sample sequenced in a study of regulatory T cells in long-lasting Graves disease. Time point in this sample: persistent/refractory GD, antithyroid drugs over 5 years with positive TRAb. RNA extracted from PBMCs served as the sequencing template. CDR3-region Arm-PCR and iRepertoire HTBI primers produced the TCR beta libraries. Using its own MiXCR run on the multiplex PCR reads, TCRdb lists one record per CDR3 protein. The sample gives hundreds of thousands of distinct CDR3 sequences, roughly 21% of which show up once; less than 30% is in the top ten. Here the sequenced sample was peripheral blood mononuclear cells (PBMCs), taken when the disease was refractory, from a patient treated with antithyroid drugs. Receptors originate from a female donor with Graves disease.

This clonotype was counted between two and nine times. J is TRBJ1-5 and V is TRBV29-1; 7 nucleotides agree with TRBD1. The CDR3 totals 13 residues. Germline V gives CDR1 SQVTM, CDR2 ANQGSEA. The junction had 10 bases not matched to a gene; V was cut back by 8 bases and J by 6 bases. CDR3 coding DNA: TGCAGCTTCCTAGGGGGCTTCGGTCAGCCCCAGCATTTT. Amino acids: CSFLGGFGQPQHF.

This clonotype was counted between two and nine times. This sequence may be a read error, since a much larger clone differs from it by one base. The chain joins TRBV11-2 to TRBJ2-7; D possibly corresponds to TRBD2 (5 bases). Germline-derived CDR1 and CDR2 are SGHAT and FQNNGV. V shed 10 bases and J shed 7 bases, with 17 bases lying between them. The CDR3 spans 12 residues. CDR3 sequence: CANTYGPGEQYF. As DNA, the CDR3 is TGTGCCAACACCTACGGGCCGGGGGAGCAGTACTTC.

This chain links TRBV30 with TRBJ1-2; the match to TRBD1 covers 7 bases. This CDR3 is built from 16 residues. V shed 0 bases and J 5 bases; nucleotides not matched to a gene: 12. Per germline, CDR1 GTSNPN and CDR2 SVGIG (reference sequence). CDR3: CAWSVLGRGGDYGYTF. The DNA for the CDR3 is TGTGCCTGGAGTGTATTAGGTCGAGGGGGCGATTATGGCTACACCTTC.

The chain employs TRBV7-8 and TRBJ2-2; D ambiguous. V lost 1 base and J lost 6, with 6 bases in between. The V gene's germline CDR1 is SGHVS and CDR2 FQNEAQ. The CDR3 covers 13 residues. The CDR3 spells CASSLGLAGELFF. CDR3 nucleotides: TGTGCCAGCAGCTTAGGGCTGGCCGGGGAGCTGTTTTTT. Supplemented by reference TRBV7-8 and TRBJ2-2, the full variable domain reads GAGVSQSPRYKVAKRGQDVALRCDPISGHVSLFWYQQALGQGPEFLTYFQNEAQLDKSGLPSDRFFAERPEGSVSTLKIQRTQQEDSAVYLCASSLGLAGELFFGEGSRLTVL.

This clonotype came up many times. This chain uses TRBV7-9 with TRBJ2-5, with D possibly matching TRBD2 (6 bases). Germline V lookup: CDR1 SEHNR, CDR2 FQNEAQ (reference sequence). The V gene lost 1 base and the J gene lost 2 bases, with 14 bases spanning the gap. This CDR3 spans 16 amino acids. As DNA, the CDR3 is TGTGCCAGCAGCTTAGGCTGGTGGCGGGATCAAGAGACCCAGTACTTC. Encoded protein: CASSLGWWRDQETQYF.

This clonotype was recorded a few times. The chain is built from TRBV20-1 and TRBJ1-5; D is uncertain. This CDR3 is 15 amino acids long. Trimming removed 2 bases at V and 2 bases at J, with 13 bases between. The germline CDR1 and CDR2 sequences are DFQATT and SNEGSKA (reference sequence). The CDR3 nucleotides are TGCAGTGCTAGACCACTCGGGGTTGGCAATCAGCCCCAGCATTTT. Translation gives CSARPLGVGNQPQHF.

This clonotype has a count of ten or more. The chain is built from TRBV2 and TRBJ1-1, with a tentative D call TRBD1 (6 bases). The V end was cut by 8 bases, the J end by 1 base, with 8 bases between. CDR1 and CDR2 (germline): SNHLY, FYNNEI. The CDR3 has 12 amino acids. CDR3 bases: TGTGCCAGCCCGACAGGGAACACTGAAGCTTTCTTT. Its protein is CASPTGNTEAFF.

V and J are TRBV11-2 and TRBJ1-2; D possibly corresponds to TRBD1 (5 bases). The CDR3 length is 16 residues. The ends were cut back, 5 bases at V and 4 bases at J, with 20 bases in the middle. The germline gives CDR1 SGHAT, CDR2 FQNNGV. The CDR3 DNA follows: TGTGCCAGCAGCCAAGCCGTCAGGGCGGGAAGCTATGGCTACACCTTC. Translation gives CASSQAVRAGSYGYTF.

The rearrangement joins TRBV7-2 to TRBJ2-5, with D unresolved. The CDR3 extends over 13 amino acids. Deletions cut 0 bases from V and 5 bases from J, with 7 bases between. Germline lookup yields CDR1 SGHTA and CDR2 FQGNSA. CDR3 loop: CASSLASWETQYF. CDR3 DNA sequence: TGTGCCAGCAGCTTAGCTAGCTGGGAGACCCAGTACTTC.

The V call is TRBV5-1, the J call TRBJ1-1; TRBD1 agrees at 7 bases. Per the germline V gene, CDR1 is SGHRS and CDR2 is YFSETQ. There are 15 residues in the CDR3. Germline trimming cut 4 bases from V and 8 bases from J; bases unmatched to any gene: 14. CDR3 loop: CASSPGGQAWGEAFF. DNA of the CDR3: TGCGCCAGCAGCCCCGGAGGACAGGCGTGGGGAGAAGCTTTCTTT.

This clonotype was recorded many times. This chain joins TRBV6-1 and TRBJ1-4, with 8 bases fitting TRBD1. This CDR3 has 14 amino acids. The V gene end was trimmed by 5 bases and the J gene end by 7 bases; junction bases not matched to a gene: 6. In germline, CDR1 is MNHNS, CDR2 SASEGT. The CDR3 is CASSPGDRREKLFF. The CDR3 DNA reads as TGTGCCAGCAGTCCAGGGGACAGGCGTGAAAAACTGTTTTTT.

The rearrangement joins TRBV20-1 to TRBJ1-1, with D tentatively TRBD1 (5 bases). Between the trimmed V and J ends, which lost 3 bases and 6 bases, there was a span of 11 bases. This CDR3 is built from 12 residues. Per the germline V gene, CDR1 is DFQATT and CDR2 is SNEGSKA (reference sequence). The CDR3 loop reads CSARQGMAEAFF. CDR3 DNA sequence: TGCAGTGCTAGGCAGGGAATGGCTGAAGCTTTCTTT.

In regard to this clonotype: A clone one base away is much larger, so this may be a read error. The gene calls are TRBV2 and TRBJ2-4, with D perhaps TRBD1 (5 bases). V gave up 7 bases and J gave up 0 bases, with 13 bases separating them. In germline, CDR1 is SNHLY, CDR2 FYNNEI. CDR3 size: 15 residues. This CDR3 is CASIDQGAAKNIQYF. The CDR3 nucleotides are TGTGCCAGCATAGATCAAGGGGCAGCCAAAAACATTCAGTACTTC.

This chain links TRBV6-5 with TRBJ2-7; D is perhaps TRBD1 or TRBD2 (7 bases each). Germline CDR1 is MNHEY and CDR2 is SVGAGI. With 4 bases removed from V and 2 bases from J, the gap between germline ends came to 15 bases. The CDR3 spans 15 residues. The CDR3: CASSSGGDRTYEQYF. The CDR3 nucleotides read TGTGCCAGCAGTTCTGGGGGGGACAGAACCTACGAGCAGTACTTC.

CDR3 DNA: TGTGCCAGCAGTGGGGGACTAGCGTGGGGTGGGGCCAACGTCCTGACTTTC. Encoded protein: CASSGGLAWGGANVLTF. The J gene is TRBJ2-6, the V gene TRBV2, with 10 bases matching TRBD2. This CDR3 is built from 17 residues. J gave up 3 bases and V 4 bases, and 6 bases lay outside the gene matches. CDR1 is SNHLY and CDR2 is FYNNEI in the germline V gene.

At least ten counts were recorded for this clonotype. CDR3 protein: CASSQFMGVEQFF. In nucleotides, the CDR3 is TGTGCCAGCAGCCAATTCATGGGGGTTGAGCAGTTCTTC. The chain carries TRBV3-1 and TRBJ2-1; possibly TRBD1 or TRBD2 for D (5 bases each). Trimming removed 2 bases at V and 9 bases at J, with 11 bases between. The CDR3 consists of 13 residues. The germline V gene encodes CDR1 LGHDT and CDR2 YNNKEL (reference sequence).

Comments on this clonotype: This likely traces to a read error, being one base from a far larger clone. This chain joins TRBV6-9 and TRBJ2-2; D is perhaps TRBD2 (6 bases). The CDR3 has 14 residues. Germline V gene lookup returns CDR1 MNHGY and CDR2 SVAAGI. The CDR3 is CVSSDMRRAGELFF. In nucleotides, the CDR3 is TGTGTCAGCAGTGATATGCGGAGGGCCGGGGAGCTGTTTTTT.